What follows are 10 T cell receptor beta chains derived from one specimen sequenced in a study of cytomegalovirus exposure and HLA in healthy donors. PCR amplification relied on 60 Vbeta primers (plus 13 Jbeta primers). The data were produced by immunoSEQ multiplex PCR, yet TCRdb's version contains in-frame clones alone and is incomplete. The repertoire has approximately 180,000 clones, 60% to 85% of them found once; the top ten carry about 2.7%. Specimen: PBMCs. These receptors were taken from a male donor in good health and CMV-seronegative.

The genes are TRBV28 and TRBJ2-7; TRBD2 aligns across 8 bases. This CDR3 comprises 14 residues. The V gene end was trimmed by 6 bases and the J gene end by 3 bases; junction bases not matched to a gene: 7. In germline, CDR1 is MDHEN, CDR2 SYDVKM. The chain's CDR3 is CASRSGTRDYEQYF. CDR3 sequence (DNA): TGTGCCAGCAGATCCGGGACTAGGGACTACGAGCAGTACTTC.

With regard to this clone: Other nucleotide sequences from this sample produce the same CDR3. The J gene is TRBJ2-3, the V gene TRBV9, with D unclear. V was clipped by 0 bases and J by 3 bases, with 5 bases between them. CDR3 length: 13 amino acids. Germline assignment: CDR1 SGDLS and CDR2 YYNGEE. CDR3 in DNA: TGTGCCAGCAGCGTAGGAGGAACAGATACGCAGTATTTT. This sequence encodes CASSVGGTDTQYF.

The chain carries TRBV19 and TRBJ2-2; D is possibly TRBD2 (6 bases). The CDR3 has 17 residues. The V gene lost 0 bases and the J gene lost 3 bases, with 14 bases spanning the gap. Germline assignment: CDR1 LNHDA and CDR2 SQIVND (reference sequence). CDR3 bases: TGTGCCAGTAGTATAGAGCGGGATAGCTTCGACACCGGGGAGCTGTTTTTT. This encodes CASSIERDSFDTGELFF.

The chain uses TRBV28 and TRBJ2-7; weak D call: TRBD2 (6 bases). The V gene lost 3 bases and the J gene lost 4 bases, with 10 bases spanning the gap. Germline V gives CDR1 MDHEN, CDR2 SYDVKM. The CDR3 spans 13 residues. CDR3 nucleotide sequence: TGTGCCAGCAGTTTCGGGAGAGGGTACGAGCAGTACTTC. Protein sequence: CASSFGRGYEQYF.

V is TRBV5-6 and J is TRBJ1-1, with D unresolved. Per germline, CDR1 SGHDT and CDR2 YYEEEE. CDR3 size: 15 residues. Trimming removed 2 bases from V and 1 base from J, with 12 bases in between. CDR3 DNA: TGTGCCAGCAGCTTCGGAGCGGATTGGAACACTGAAGCTTTCTTT. This codes for CASSFGADWNTEAFF.

This clone was found a few times. This sequence joins TRBV5-1 and TRBJ1-3; maybe TRBD1 (5 bases). The length of the CDR3 is 15 residues. The V end was cut by 0 bases, the J end by 4 bases, with 11 bases between. Germline loops: CDR1 SGHRS, CDR2 YFSETQ. The CDR3 region has the DNA TGCGCCAGCAGCTTGGGAGGCCGACAGGGAAACACCATATATTTT. Amino acid sequence: CASSLGGRQGNTIYF. Drawing the rest from reference TRBV5-1 and TRBJ1-3, the complete variable domain is KAGVTQTPRYLIKTRGQQVTLSCSPISGHRSVSWYQQTPGQGLQFLFEYFSETQRNKGNFPGRFSGRQFSNSRSEMNVSTLELGDSALYLCASSLGGRQGNTIYFGEGSWLTVV.

This clone was observed a handful of times. This chain uses TRBV7-7 with TRBJ2-1; weak D call: TRBD1 (5 bases). The CDR3 has 12 amino acids. V was clipped by 5 bases and J by 8 bases, with 10 bases between them. Germline lookup yields CDR1 SSHAT and CDR2 FNYEAQ (reference sequence). The CDR3 nucleotides are TGTGCCAGCAGCCCTGGGGCCGATGAGCAGTTCTTC. It codes for CASSPGADEQFF. Complete variable domain (other parts from reference TRBV7-7 and TRBJ2-1): GAGVSQSPRYKVTKRGQDVTLRCDPISSHATLYWYQQALGQGPEFLTYFNYEAQPDKSGLPSDRFSAERPEGSISTLTIQRTEQRDSAMYRCASSPGADEQFFGPGTRLTVL.

The chain recombines TRBV9 with TRBJ1-3; D is ambiguous. The CDR3 loop spans 14 amino acids. Per the germline V gene, CDR1 is SGDLS and CDR2 is YYNGEE. With 0 bases removed from V and 0 bases from J, the gap between germline ends came to 4 bases. The CDR3 region is CASSVALSGNTIYF. The CDR3 DNA follows: TGTGCCAGCAGCGTAGCCCTCTCTGGAAACACCATATATTTT.

This clone was seen only once. The chain links TRBV10-3 to TRBJ1-5; weak D call: TRBD1 (5 bases). CDR1 is ENHRY, CDR2 SYGVKD, per germline. Trimming took 0 bases from V and 7 from J, leaving 16 bases between them. This CDR3 comprises 16 residues. This chain's CDR3 is CAISESKVRAGQPQHF. The DNA of the CDR3 is TGTGCCATCAGTGAGTCGAAGGTCAGGGCGGGGCAGCCCCAGCATTTT.

V gene TRBV6-6 combines with J gene TRBJ2-5, with D possibly matching TRBD2 (5 bases). The V gene lost 0 bases and the J gene lost 4 bases, with 9 bases spanning the gap. CDR1 and CDR2 from the germline V gene are MNHNY and SVGAGI (reference sequence). This CDR3 is 14 amino acids long. The DNA for the CDR3 is TGTGCCAGCAGTTACTCCAGGCGGGCAGAGACCCAGTACTTC. Its translation is CASSYSRRAETQYF.